These 22 T cell receptor beta chains were all obtained from the same sample, sequenced in a study of vaccination and CD4 T cells after COVID-19. Sample treatment: approximately 9-day PBMC culture with coronavirus spike peptide pools or control peptides (ViraFEST assay). The assay that was used to sequence DNA from cultured CD4+ T cells was the Oncomine TCR Beta short-read assay. TCRdb reanalysed the PCR reads using MiXCR and keeps one entry per CDR3 protein. This table holds more than 10,000 distinct CDR3 sequences, approximately 79% found once. Which antigens these TCRs recognize remains unknown. Sequencing was performed on CD4+ T cells from blood, cultured in vitro. The receptor set was obtained from a human donor who had recovered from COVID-19.

The chain links TRBV15 to TRBJ2-7; the match to TRBD2 covers 13 bases. There are 14 residues in the CDR3. V shed 5 bases and J 6 bases; nucleotides not matched to a gene: 4. CDR1 and CDR2 from the germline V gene are LNHNV and YYDKDF (reference sequence). The CDR3 loop is CATSAGTSGTEQYF. DNA of the CDR3: TGTGCCACCAGCGCAGGGACTAGCGGGACCGAGCAGTACTTC.

This clonotype showed up just once. J is TRBJ1-5 and V is TRBV7-2; D not resolved. This CDR3 has 11 residues. V was cut by 8 bases and J by 3 bases, with 5 bases left in between. Germline CDR1 is SGHTA and CDR2 is FQGNSA. CDR3 coding DNA: TGTGCCAGCGGGGACAATCAGCCCCAGCATTTT. It specifies CASGDNQPQHF.

By its share, this clonotype is large. The chain joins TRBV7-2 to TRBJ2-7; 8 bases map to TRBD1. The V and J ends lost 3 bases and 3 bases, in that order; junction bases with no gene match: 1. The CDR3 is 13 residues long. CDR1 and CDR2 from the germline V gene are SGHTA and FQGNSA. The CDR3 nucleotides are TGTGCCAGCAGCTTCGGACAGGGCTACGAGCAGTACTTC. It translates to CASSFGQGYEQYF.

The chain recombines TRBV6-1 with TRBJ1-5; no definite D call. Trimming cost V 6 bases and J 5 bases, with 14 bases left between them. This CDR3 region has 14 residues. Germline assignment: CDR1 MNHNS and CDR2 SASEGT. CDR3 in DNA: TGTGCCAGCAGCCGACGGCTCCCCGATCAGCCCCAGCATTTT. The encoded protein is CASSRRLPDQPQHF.

The chain combines TRBV7-9 with TRBJ1-2; D remains ambiguous. Between the trimmed V and J ends, which lost 1 base and 2 bases, there was a span of 8 bases. Per the germline V gene, CDR1 is SEHNR and CDR2 is FQNEAQ (reference sequence). There are 14 residues in the CDR3. CDR3 loop: CASSLVALNYGYTF. In DNA, the CDR3 is TGTGCCAGCAGCTTAGTCGCCCTCAACTATGGCTACACCTTC.

J is TRBJ2-2 and V is TRBV28, with TRBD2 identical over 13 bases. The V gene's germline CDR1 is MDHEN and CDR2 SYDVKM. J was trimmed by 8 bases and V by 6 bases; bases with no gene match: 21. The CDR3 length is 20 residues. The chain's CDR3 is CASRNRDTSTSGRPYGELFF. DNA of the CDR3: TGTGCCAGCAGGAACCGGGACACTTCGACTAGCGGGAGGCCCTATGGGGAGCTGTTTTTT. Full variable domain (missing parts from reference TRBV28 and TRBJ2-2): DVKVTQSSRYLVKRTGEKVFLECVQDMDHENMFWYRQDPGLGLRLIYFSYDVKMKEKGDIPEGYSVSREKKERFSLILESASTNQTSMYLCASRNRDTSTSGRPYGELFFGEGSRLTVL.

This clonotype was observed a handful of times. CDR3 loop: CSARSPVTTEAFF. CDR3 bases: TGCAGTGCTAGATCCCCGGTAACGACTGAAGCTTTCTTT. J is TRBJ1-1 and V is TRBV20-1, with D hard to call. Germline CDR1 is DFQATT and CDR2 is SNEGSKA (reference sequence). CDR3 size: 13 residues. Trimming cost V 2 bases and J 5 bases, with 12 bases left between them.

This chain links TRBV6-1 with TRBJ2-1; no clear D gene. CDR3 length: 15 residues. V lost 6 bases, J lost 4 bases, and 16 bases lay in between. Germline V gene sequence: CDR1 MNHNS, CDR2 SASEGT. CDR3: CASSRGSSSYNEQFF. CDR3 bases: TGTGCCAGCAGCCGTGGGTCTAGTAGTTACAATGAGCAGTTCTTC.

This clonotype has only one observation. The chain recombines TRBV20-1 with TRBJ1-1; a weak D match, TRBD1 (5 bases). Trimming removed 6 bases from V and 11 bases from J, with 13 bases in between. Looked up from germline, CDR1 is DFQATT and CDR2 is SNEGSKA (reference sequence). The CDR3 extends over 10 amino acids. CDR3 nucleotide sequence: TGCAGTGCCGAGGGGAATACCGCTTTCTTT. It is translated as CSAEGNTAFF.

The chain joins TRBV7-9 to TRBJ1-6, with D tentatively TRBD1 (6 bases). The length of the CDR3 is 14 residues. With 5 bases removed from V and 7 bases from J, the gap between germline ends came to 12 bases. Germline V gives CDR1 SEHNR, CDR2 FQNEAQ (reference sequence). CDR3 nucleotide sequence: TGTGCCAGCAGCCCCCGACAGGTGAATTCACCCCTCCACTTT. Translated, it gives CASSPRQVNSPLHF.

A few counts support this clonotype. V and J are TRBV29-1 and TRBJ2-2, with D uncertain. In germline, CDR1 is SQVTM, CDR2 ANQGSEA. The CDR3 covers 13 residues. V lost 0 bases and J 3 bases, leaving 5 bases between the germline ends. The CDR3, as DNA: TGCAGCGTTGAAGAAGTGTACACCGGGGAGCTGTTTTTT. Translation gives CSVEEVYTGELFF.

The chain employs TRBV7-9 and TRBJ1-5; 10 nucleotides line up with TRBD1. V shed 3 bases, J shed 0 bases, and the junction held 5 bases outside the gene matches. Germline-derived CDR1 and CDR2 are SEHNR and FQNEAQ (reference sequence). The CDR3 covers 17 residues. CDR3 protein: CASSFGTGAISNQPQHF. The CDR3 region has the DNA TGTGCCAGCAGCTTTGGGACAGGGGCCATTAGCAATCAGCCCCAGCATTTT.

This clonotype appeared once. The genes are TRBV7-7 and TRBJ2-2; tentatively, D is TRBD2 (5 bases). This CDR3 region has 14 residues. Trimming cost V 5 bases and J 8 bases, with 15 bases left between them. The germline V gene encodes CDR1 SSHAT and CDR2 FNYEAQ (reference sequence). The CDR3 DNA is TGTGCCAGCAGCCCAATTGGCGGGCGGGGGGAGCTGTTTTTT. Translated, it gives CASSPIGGRGELFF.

This clonotype was seen more than once but under ten times. The chain carries TRBV20-1 and TRBJ2-2; TRBD2 aligns across 7 bases. V lost 0 bases and J lost 2; bases outside the gene matches: 9. Per germline, CDR1 DFQATT and CDR2 SNEGSKA (reference sequence). The CDR3 loop spans 17 amino acids. The CDR3 here is CSARDGRTSSNTGELFF. DNA for the CDR3: TGCAGTGCTAGAGATGGGCGGACTAGTTCCAACACCGGGGAGCTGTTTTTT.

The CDR3: CASSGQGQLIYGYTF. Here the CDR3 DNA reads TGTGCCAGCAGCGGACAGGGGCAGCTGATCTATGGCTACACCTTC. The chain employs TRBV7-9 and TRBJ1-2; the match to TRBD1 covers 9 bases. In germline, CDR1 is SEHNR, CDR2 FQNEAQ (reference sequence). The CDR3 is 15 amino acids. V lost 5 bases, J lost 4 bases, and 8 bases stayed unmatched.

The chain uses TRBV11-2 and TRBJ1-6; no reliable D call. Trimming stripped 3 bases from V and 10 bases from J, with 16 bases between. CDR3 length equals 15 residues. Germline V gene data show CDR1 as SGHAT and CDR2 as FQNNGV. CDR3 nucleotides: TGTGCCAGCAGCTTTAGGCAGCTCGACACATCACCCCTCCACTTT. This translates into CASSFRQLDTSPLHF.

The chain is built from TRBV20-1 and TRBJ2-3; TRBD2 matches at 8 bases. The CDR3 extends over 20 amino acids. Germline CDR1 DFQATT, CDR2 SNEGSKA (reference sequence). Trimming cost V 6 bases and J 2 bases; bases outside gene matches: 25. CDR3 in amino acids: CSARPRVGRAWGRLTDTQYF. The DNA of the CDR3 is TGCAGTGCGAGACCCCGGGTCGGGAGGGCCTGGGGCCGTCTCACAGATACGCAGTATTTT.

This clonotype was counted a single time. The chain recombines TRBV6-5 with TRBJ2-7, with a possible D match to TRBD2 (6 bases). From germline, CDR1 is MNHEY and CDR2 SVGAGI. The V end lost 0 bases, the J end lost 3 bases, and 18 bases lay between the germline ends. The CDR3 is made up of 17 amino acids. CDR3 coding DNA: TGTGCCAGCAGTTACTCGATAACGGTAGCGGAGCACTACGAGCAGTACTTC. It is translated as CASSYSITVAEHYEQYF.

J is TRBJ2-1 and V is TRBV7-3, with 9 bases lining up with TRBD1. V shed 5 bases, J shed 2 bases, and the junction held 1 base outside the gene matches. Germline V gene data show CDR1 as SGHTA and CDR2 as FQGTGA. The CDR3 runs to 14 residues. The CDR3 region is CASSRQGAYNEQFF. Here the CDR3 DNA reads TGTGCCAGCAGCCGACAGGGGGCCTACAATGAGCAGTTCTTC.

This clonotype turned up a few times. The chain joins TRBV20-1 to TRBJ2-1, with D unclear. The CDR3 is 12 amino acids. The germline CDR1 and CDR2 sequences are DFQATT and SNEGSKA (reference sequence). The V end lost 3 bases, the J end lost 4 bases, and 7 bases lay between the germline ends. This CDR3 reads CSASPRYNEQFF. The CDR3 DNA sequence: TGCAGTGCTAGCCCCAGGTACAATGAGCAGTTCTTC.

The V gene is TRBV24-1, the J gene TRBJ2-2; D uncertain. V was cut by 8 bases and J by 11 bases, with 11 bases left in between. In germline, CDR1 is KGHDR, CDR2 SFDVKD. The CDR3 length is 11 residues. The CDR3 loop reads CATNQLTELFF. In nucleotides, the CDR3 is TGTGCCACCAACCAACTGACTGAGCTGTTTTTT.

V and J are TRBV20-1 and TRBJ1-4; the D gene is possibly TRBD1 (5 bases). The CDR3 sequence is 13 residues long. The germline CDR1 and CDR2 sequences are DFQATT and SNEGSKA (reference sequence). Trimming shortened V by 6 bases and J by 7 bases, and 15 bases separated the two germline ends. The CDR3 bases are TGCAGTGCAGGAGGGGATAGTGCTGAAAAACTGTTTTTT. Residues: CSAGGDSAEKLFF.